This is a list of T cell receptor beta chains from one sample in a study of blood T cells in healthy people across ages. TCRdb re-called the 5' RACE reads with MiXCR, one entry per CDR3 protein. The sample has hundreds of thousands of distinct CDR3 sequences, 55% to 65% seen once. Sequences were obtained from blood. The receptors stem from a man aged 25-45 years in good health. The CDR3 runs from the conserved cysteine through the conserved F or W. D genes are given only for firm matches.

V,D,J,CDR3
TRBV3-1,NA,TRBJ2-5,CASSRTTGRQETQYF
TRBV29-1,TRBD1,NA,CSVEDRGYEQYF
TRBV6-2/TRBV6-3,NA,TRBJ2-7,CASTARASSYEQYF
TRBV12-3/TRBV12-4,NA,TRBJ2-2,CASRSDREDTGELFF
TRBV4-3,NA,TRBJ1-6,CASSQVAARTNSPLHF
TRBV2,NA,NA,CASREAEEGDLLEQYF
TRBV7-2,NA,TRBJ1-6,CASSPRGRGNNSPLHF
TRBV15,TRBD1,TRBJ2-1,CATSREGRTGGRREQFF
TRBV27,NA,TRBJ1-4,CASRGIGNGKLFF
TRBV7-2,NA,TRBJ2-7,CASSLAPQAYEQYF
TRBV6-2/TRBV6-3,NA,TRBJ2-1,CASSPVGTRNEQFF
TRBV12-3/TRBV12-4,NA,TRBJ2-3,CASSLLLGTDTQYF
TRBV12-3/TRBV12-4,TRBD1,TRBJ1-5,CASSLTTGGWNQPQHF
TRBV7-3,NA,TRBJ2-3,CASSLGQLGVGDTQYF
TRBV29-1,TRBD1,TRBJ1-2,CSAEGQNYGYTF
TRBV18,TRBD2,TRBJ2-5,CASSPSGGLEEQYF
TRBV9,NA,TRBJ2-1,CASSVATRNEQFF
TRBV7-3,TRBD2,TRBJ2-5,CASSFLSGGKETQYF
TRBV6-2/TRBV6-3,NA,TRBJ2-7,CASRVIYEQNF
TRBV4-2,NA,TRBJ2-1,CASSLNRNEQFF
TRBV4-3,NA,TRBJ2-5,CASSQSLAIETQYF
TRBV7-2,NA,TRBJ2-5,CASSREEGGPIDQETQYF
TRBV7-3,NA,TRBJ1-1,CASSSQGGTEAFF
TRBV4-3,NA,TRBJ2-3,CASSHPGGTDTQYF
TRBV20-1,NA,TRBJ1-5,CSARGAEDQPQHF
TRBV29-1,NA,TRBJ2-1,CSVVGNNEQFF
TRBV6-4,TRBD1,TRBJ2-3,CASSDSRTGPQYF
TRBV2,TRBD1,TRBJ2-5,CASREARDRDQETQYF